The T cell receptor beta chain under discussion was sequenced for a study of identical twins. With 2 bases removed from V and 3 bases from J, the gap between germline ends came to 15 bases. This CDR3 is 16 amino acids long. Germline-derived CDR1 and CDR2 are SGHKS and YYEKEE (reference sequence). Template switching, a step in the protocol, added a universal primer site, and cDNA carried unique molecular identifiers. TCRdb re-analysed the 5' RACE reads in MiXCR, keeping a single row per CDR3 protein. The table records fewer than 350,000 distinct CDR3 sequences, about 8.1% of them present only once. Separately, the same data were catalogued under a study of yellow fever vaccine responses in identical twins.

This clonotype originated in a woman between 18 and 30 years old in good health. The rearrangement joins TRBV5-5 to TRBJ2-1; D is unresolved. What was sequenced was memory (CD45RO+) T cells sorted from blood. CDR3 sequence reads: CASSFEARQYYNEQFF. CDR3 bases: TGTGCCAGCAGCTTTGAGGCCAGGCAATACTACAATGAGCAGTTCTTC.